The 5 T cell receptor beta chains below all came from one sample that was sequenced in a study of T cell repertoires in cytomegalovirus infection. TCRdb re-called the reads with MiXCR, one entry per CDR3 protein. The profile shows fewer than 900,000 distinct CDR3 sequences, 25% to 30% of them singletons. Their specific antigens are unknown. This sample comprised cultured CD8+ T cells from PBMCs, obtained from culture after CMV antigen stimulation. The source of these receptors is a human donor in good health (CMV status not recorded). Some clones in this sample may be carry-over from other donors' samples.

This clonotype occurred a few times. The V call is TRBV7-8, the J call TRBJ2-7, with a possible D match to TRBD2 (5 bases). The V end was cut by 5 bases, the J end by 2 bases, with 7 bases between. Germline V gives CDR1 SGHVS, CDR2 FQNEAQ. CDR3 length: 12 amino acids. The CDR3 spells CASSEGPYEQYF. The CDR3 region has the DNA TGTGCCAGCAGCGAGGGTCCCTACGAGCAGTACTTC.

This clonotype was seen a handful of times. DNA for the CDR3: TGTGCCAGCAGTTACTACAGGACCCAAGAGACCCAGTACTTC. Its protein product is CASSYYRTQETQYF. V is TRBV6-2 or TRBV6-3 and J is TRBJ2-5, with D perhaps TRBD1 (5 bases). The V gene's germline CDR1 is MNHEY and CDR2 SVGEGT. The V and J ends lost 1 base and 1 base respectively, with 7 bases between them. The length of the CDR3 is 14 residues.

In its sample, this clonotype was seen a few times. The V and J genes are TRBV6-6 and TRBJ2-5, with TRBD1 matching 9 bases. Germline CDR1 MNHNY, CDR2 SVGAGI (reference sequence). The CDR3 sequence is 16 residues long. Trimming removed 5 bases from V and 5 bases from J; junction bases left unmatched: 12. The CDR3 sequence is CASSLTLLTGGETQYF. CDR3 bases: TGTGCCAGCAGTCTTACACTTCTGACAGGGGGGGAGACCCAGTACTTC.

V gene TRBV5-4 combines with J gene TRBJ1-4, with D hard to call. Trimming left V 2 bases short and J 0 bases short, with 5 bases between. CDR3 size: 14 residues. Per the germline V gene, CDR1 is SGHNT and CDR2 is YYREEE (reference sequence). The DNA for the CDR3 is TGTGCCAGCAGCTTAAACCCAACTAATGAAAAACTGTTTTTT. This translates into CASSLNPTNEKLFF.

The rearrangement links TRBV6-8 to TRBJ2-1; D is perhaps TRBD2 (5 bases). The V end was cut by 5 bases, the J end by 6 bases, with 11 bases between. Germline V CDR1 and CDR2: MNHGY, SAAAGT. CDR3 length: 13 residues. The CDR3 region is CASSPGEPNEQFF. The CDR3 nucleotides are TGTGCCAGCAGTCCCGGGGAGCCCAATGAGCAGTTCTTC.